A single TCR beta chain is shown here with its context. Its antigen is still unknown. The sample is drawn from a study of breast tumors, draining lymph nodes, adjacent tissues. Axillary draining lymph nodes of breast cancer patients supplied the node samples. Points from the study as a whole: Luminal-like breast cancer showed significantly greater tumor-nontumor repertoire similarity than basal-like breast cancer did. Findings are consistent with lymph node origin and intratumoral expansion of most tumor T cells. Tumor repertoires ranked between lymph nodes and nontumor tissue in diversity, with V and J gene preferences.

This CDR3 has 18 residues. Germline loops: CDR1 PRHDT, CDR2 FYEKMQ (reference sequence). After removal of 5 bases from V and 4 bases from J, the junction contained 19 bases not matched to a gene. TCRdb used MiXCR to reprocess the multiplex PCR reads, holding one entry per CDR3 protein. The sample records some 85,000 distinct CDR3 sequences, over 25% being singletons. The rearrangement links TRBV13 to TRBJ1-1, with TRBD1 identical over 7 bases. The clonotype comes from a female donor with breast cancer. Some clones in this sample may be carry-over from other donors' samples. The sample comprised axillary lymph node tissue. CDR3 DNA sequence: TGTGCCAGCAGCCCACTAGTAAACATCATCCGGGACAGCACTGAAGCTTTCTTT. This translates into CASSPLVNIIRDSTEAFF.